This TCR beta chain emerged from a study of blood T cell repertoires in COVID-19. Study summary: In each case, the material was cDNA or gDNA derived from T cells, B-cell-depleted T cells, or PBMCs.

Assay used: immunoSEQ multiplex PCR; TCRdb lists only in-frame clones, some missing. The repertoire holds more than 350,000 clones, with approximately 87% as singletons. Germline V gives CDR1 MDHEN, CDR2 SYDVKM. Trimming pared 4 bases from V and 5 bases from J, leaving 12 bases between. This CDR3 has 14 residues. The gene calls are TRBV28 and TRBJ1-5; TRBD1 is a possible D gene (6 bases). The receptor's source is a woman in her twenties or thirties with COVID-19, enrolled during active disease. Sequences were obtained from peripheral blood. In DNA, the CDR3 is TGTGCCAGCAGTTCCGTACGGACAGATCAGCCCCAGCATTTT. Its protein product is CASSSVRTDQPQHF.